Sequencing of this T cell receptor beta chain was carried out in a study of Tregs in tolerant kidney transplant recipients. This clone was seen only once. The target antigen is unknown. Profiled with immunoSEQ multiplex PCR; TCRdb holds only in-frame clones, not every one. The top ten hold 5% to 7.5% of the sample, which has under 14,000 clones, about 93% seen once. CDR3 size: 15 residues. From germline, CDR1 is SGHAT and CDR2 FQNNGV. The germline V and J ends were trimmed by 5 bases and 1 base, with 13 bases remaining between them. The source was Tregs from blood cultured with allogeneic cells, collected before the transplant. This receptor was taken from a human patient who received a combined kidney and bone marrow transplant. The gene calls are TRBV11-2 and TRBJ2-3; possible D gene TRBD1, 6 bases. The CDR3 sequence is CASSPQGQGTDTQYF. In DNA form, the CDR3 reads TGTGCCAGCAGCCCCCAGGGGCAAGGCACAGATACGCAGTATTTT.